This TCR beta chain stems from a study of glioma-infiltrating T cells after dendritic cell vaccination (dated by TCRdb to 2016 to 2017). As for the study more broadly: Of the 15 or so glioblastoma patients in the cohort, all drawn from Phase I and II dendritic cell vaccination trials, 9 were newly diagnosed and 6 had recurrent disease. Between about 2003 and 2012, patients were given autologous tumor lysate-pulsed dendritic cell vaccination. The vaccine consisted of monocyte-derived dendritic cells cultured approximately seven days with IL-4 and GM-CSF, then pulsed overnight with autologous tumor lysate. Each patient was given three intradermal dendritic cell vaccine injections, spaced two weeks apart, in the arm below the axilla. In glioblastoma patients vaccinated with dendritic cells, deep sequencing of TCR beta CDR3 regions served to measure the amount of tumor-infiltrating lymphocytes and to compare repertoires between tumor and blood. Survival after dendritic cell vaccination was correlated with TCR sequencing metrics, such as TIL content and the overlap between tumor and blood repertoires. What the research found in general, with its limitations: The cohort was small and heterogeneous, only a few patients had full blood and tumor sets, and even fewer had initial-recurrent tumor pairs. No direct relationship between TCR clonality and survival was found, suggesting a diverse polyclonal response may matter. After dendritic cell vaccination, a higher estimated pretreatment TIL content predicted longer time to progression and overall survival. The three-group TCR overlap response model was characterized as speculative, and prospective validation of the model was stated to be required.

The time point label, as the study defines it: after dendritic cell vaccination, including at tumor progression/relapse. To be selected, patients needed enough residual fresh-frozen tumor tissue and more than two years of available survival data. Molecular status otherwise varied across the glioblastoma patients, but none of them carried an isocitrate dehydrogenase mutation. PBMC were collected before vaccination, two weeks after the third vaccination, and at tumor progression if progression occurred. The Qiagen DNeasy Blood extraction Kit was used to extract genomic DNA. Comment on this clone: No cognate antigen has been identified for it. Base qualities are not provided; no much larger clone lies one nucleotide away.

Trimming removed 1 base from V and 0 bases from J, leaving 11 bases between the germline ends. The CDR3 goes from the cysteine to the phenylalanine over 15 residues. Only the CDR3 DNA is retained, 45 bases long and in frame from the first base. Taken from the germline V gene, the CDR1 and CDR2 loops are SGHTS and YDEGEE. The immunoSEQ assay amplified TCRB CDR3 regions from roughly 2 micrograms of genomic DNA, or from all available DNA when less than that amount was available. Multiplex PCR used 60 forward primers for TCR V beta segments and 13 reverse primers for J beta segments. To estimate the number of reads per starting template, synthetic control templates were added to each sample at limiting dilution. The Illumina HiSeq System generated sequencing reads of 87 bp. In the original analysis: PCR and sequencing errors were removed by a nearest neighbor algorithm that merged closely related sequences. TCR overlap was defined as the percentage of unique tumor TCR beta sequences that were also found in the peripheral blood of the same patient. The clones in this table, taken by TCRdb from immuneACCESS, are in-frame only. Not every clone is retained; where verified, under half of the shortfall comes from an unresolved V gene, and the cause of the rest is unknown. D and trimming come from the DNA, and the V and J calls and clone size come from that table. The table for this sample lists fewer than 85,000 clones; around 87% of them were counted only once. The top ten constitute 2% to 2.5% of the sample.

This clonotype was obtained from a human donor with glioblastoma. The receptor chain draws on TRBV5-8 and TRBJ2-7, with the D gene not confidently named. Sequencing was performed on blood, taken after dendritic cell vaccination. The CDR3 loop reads CASSLNLGFSYEQYF. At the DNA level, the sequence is TGTGCCAGCAGCTTGAATCTCGGGTTCTCCTACGAGCAGTACTTC. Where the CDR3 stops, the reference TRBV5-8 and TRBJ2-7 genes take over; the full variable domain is EAGVTQSPTHLIKTRGQQATLRCSPISGHTSVYWYQQALGLGLQFLLWYDEGEERNRGNFPPRFSGRQFPNYSSELNVNALELEDSALYLCASSLNLGFSYEQYFGPGTRLTVT.